Detailed here is one TCR beta chain. Dosing: nivolumab 3 mg/kg IV, weeks 1, 4, 7, 10, then every two weeks to week 26. Profiling relied on immunoSEQ multiplex PCR, and the TCRdb table lists in-frame clones only, not all of them. The table records roughly 11,000 clones, around 63% of them present only once. The data were obtained in a study of ipilimumab plus nivolumab after autologous stem cell transplantation. The wider study: DLBCL patients had primary refractory or relapsed disease.

The CDR3 is 14 amino acids. Per the germline V gene, CDR1 is SGHTA and CDR2 is FQGNSA. With V trimmed by 4 bases and J by 6 bases, 7 bases remained unmatched. This TCR came from a male donor with diffuse large B-cell lymphoma. The sample was PBMCs, taken in a trial of ipilimumab plus nivolumab as post-transplant consolidation. This rearrangement joins TRBV7-2 to TRBJ1-2; 8 positions match TRBD1. This CDR3 reads CASSSGRRGHGYTF. CDR3 nucleotide sequence: TGTGCCAGCAGCTCCGGCCGCAGGGGGCATGGCTACACCTTC.